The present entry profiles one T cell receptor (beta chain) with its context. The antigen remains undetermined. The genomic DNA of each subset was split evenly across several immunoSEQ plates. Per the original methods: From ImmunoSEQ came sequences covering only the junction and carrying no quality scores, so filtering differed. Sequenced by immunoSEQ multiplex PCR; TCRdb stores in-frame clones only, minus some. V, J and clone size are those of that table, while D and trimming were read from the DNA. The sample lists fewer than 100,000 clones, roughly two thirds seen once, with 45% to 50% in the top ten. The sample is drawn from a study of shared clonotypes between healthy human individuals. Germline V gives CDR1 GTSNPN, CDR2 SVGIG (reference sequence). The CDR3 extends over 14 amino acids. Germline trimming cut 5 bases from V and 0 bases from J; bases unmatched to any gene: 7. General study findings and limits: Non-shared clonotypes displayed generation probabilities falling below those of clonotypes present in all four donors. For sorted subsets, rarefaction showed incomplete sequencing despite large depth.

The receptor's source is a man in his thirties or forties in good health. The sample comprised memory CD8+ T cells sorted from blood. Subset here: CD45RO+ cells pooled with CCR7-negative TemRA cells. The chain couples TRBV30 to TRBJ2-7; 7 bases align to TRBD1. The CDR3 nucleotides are TGTGCCTGGGGTCCGGGACAGAGCTCCTACGAGCAGTACTTC. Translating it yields CAWGPGQSSYEQYF.